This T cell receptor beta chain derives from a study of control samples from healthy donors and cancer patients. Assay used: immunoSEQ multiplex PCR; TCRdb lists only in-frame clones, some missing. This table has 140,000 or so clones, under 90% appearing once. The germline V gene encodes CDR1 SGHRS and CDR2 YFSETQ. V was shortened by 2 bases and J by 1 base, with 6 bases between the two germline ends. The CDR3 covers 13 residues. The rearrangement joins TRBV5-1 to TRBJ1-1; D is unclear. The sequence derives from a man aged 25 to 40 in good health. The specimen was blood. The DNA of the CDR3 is TGCGCCAGCAGCTTATTAGGGAACACTGAAGCTTTCTTT. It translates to CASSLLGNTEAFF.